This TCR beta chain is from a study of beta chain features in type 1 diabetes. Study overall: Comparable age, gender and cell yields were observed in patients relative to healthy donors. Study-wide results and limits: Patients with type 1 diabetes showed fewer VDJ junction insertions and more deletions. Shorter TCRB CDR3s, moderately but significantly so, marked every one of the four CD4+ subsets in Type 1 diabetes patients.

Trimming took 5 bases from V and 2 from J, leaving 13 bases between them. Germline V gene lookup returns CDR1 SGHTA and CDR2 FQGNSA. The CDR3 is 14 amino acids. Notes on this clone: Its antigen is unknown.

TCRB transcripts that were expressed got sequenced, as all of the isolated RNA had been reverse transcribed. Sequencing used immunoSEQ multiplex PCR; TCRdb keeps in-frame clones, though not all of them. The sample includes about 370,000 clones, roughly a tenth of them seen just once. The chain has TRBV7-2 and TRBJ2-7, with D hard to call. Specimen: central memory CD4+ T cells from blood. This receptor was obtained from a man aged 25-40 years with type 1 diabetes. The CDR3 DNA is TGTGCCAGCAGCCGATCGACATCAGCCTACGAGCAGTACTTC. Protein sequence: CASSRSTSAYEQYF.